A selection of T cell receptor beta chains follows, all from one sample in a study of identifying expanded T cells in peripheral blood. The data were produced by immunoSEQ multiplex PCR, yet TCRdb's version contains in-frame clones alone and is incomplete. Here the sample spans more than 65,000 clones, roughly 90% being singletons. The sample was blood. The receptors were gathered from a person between 18 and 75 years old in good health. CDR3s include the opening cysteine and the closing phenylalanine or tryptophan.

J,V,CDR3
TRBJ1-4,TRBV19,CASRETGSYEGLFF
TRBJ2-3,TRBV4-2,CASSQETTQYF
TRBJ1-3,TRBV5-1,CASSLGPGQGRTIYF
TRBJ2-5,TRBV5-1,CASSPQGMEETQYF
TRBJ2-7,TRBV27,CASSSTGTKLYEQYF
TRBJ2-5,TRBV27,CASSLGGLALRETQYF
TRBJ2-1,TRBV29-1,CSVEAASGSLGFEQFF
TRBJ2-7,TRBV13,CASSFRQYEQYF
TRBJ1-2,TRBV5-4,CASSPTGYGYTF
TRBJ2-1,TRBV5-1,CASTPTSASYNEQFF
TRBJ2-6,TRBV4-1,CASSQVSDGVLTF
TRBJ2-3,TRBV20-1,CSSSTLDTQYF
TRBJ2-7,TRBV5-6,CASSWGLGFHEQYF
TRBJ1-2,TRBV7-8,CASSKTGQGTSYGYTF
TRBJ2-3,TRBV14,CASSHRGADTQYF
TRBJ1-1,TRBV5-5,CASSSDLNTEAFF
TRBJ1-3,TRBV14,CASSQYRTGGSGNTIYF
TRBJ1-1,TRBV7-2,CASSLTPLSRTEAFF
TRBJ2-3,TRBV5-1,CASSLDTGGYTDTQYF
TRBJ1-1,TRBV7-2,CASSLAMANTEAFF
TRBJ1-1,TRBV11-2,CASSLGYSIDSNTEAFF
TRBJ2-2,TRBV10-2,CAGGPLTGELFF
TRBJ2-2,TRBV6-1,CASSRDGRSGELFF
TRBJ1-2,TRBV11-2,CASSLRPDRQSTF
TRBJ2-3,TRBV9,CASSVGDIKFTDTQYF
TRBJ2-1,TRBV9,CASSLAGDAYNEQFF
TRBJ1-5,TRBV30,CAWNKEGNQPQHF